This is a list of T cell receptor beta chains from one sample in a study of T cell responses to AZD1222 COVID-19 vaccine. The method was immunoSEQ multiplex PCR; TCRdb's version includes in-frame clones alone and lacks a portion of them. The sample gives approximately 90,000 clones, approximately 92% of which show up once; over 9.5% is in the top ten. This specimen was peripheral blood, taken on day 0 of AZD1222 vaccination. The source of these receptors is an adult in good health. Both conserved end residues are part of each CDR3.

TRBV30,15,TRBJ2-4,CAWSVWEVAKNIQYF
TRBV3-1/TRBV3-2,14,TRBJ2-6,CASSQEGRANVLTF
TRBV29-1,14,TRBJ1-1,CSVEARRTNTEAFF
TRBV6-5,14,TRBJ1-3,CASSYFQGENTIYF
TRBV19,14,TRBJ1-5,CASSMSRSNQPQHF
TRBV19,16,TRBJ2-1,CASTTSGRDGYNEQFF
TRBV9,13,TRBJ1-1,CASSVGGSTEAFF
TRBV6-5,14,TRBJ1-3,CASKESGSGNTIYF
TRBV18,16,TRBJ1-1,CASSPRAPIGNTEAFF
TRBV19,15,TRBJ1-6,CASSTPTGWNSPLHF
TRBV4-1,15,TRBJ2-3,CASSETQGAVYTQYF
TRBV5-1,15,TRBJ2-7,CASSGGGVMIDEQYF
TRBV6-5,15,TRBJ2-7,CASRPRLAITREQYF
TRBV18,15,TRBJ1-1,CASSPRSDRNTEAFF
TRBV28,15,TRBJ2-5,CASSSHGLGQETQYF
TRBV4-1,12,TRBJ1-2,CASSQDLDGYTF
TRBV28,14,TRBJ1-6,CASSLPGVNSPLHF
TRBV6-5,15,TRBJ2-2,CASSYSYGNTGELFF
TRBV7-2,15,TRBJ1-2,CASSLGTGVSYGYTF
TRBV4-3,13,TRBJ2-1,CASSQELYNEQFF
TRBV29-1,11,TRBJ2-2,CSVVRAGELFF
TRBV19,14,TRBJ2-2,CASTGLQGAGELFF
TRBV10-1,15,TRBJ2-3,CASSSTGGVTETQYF
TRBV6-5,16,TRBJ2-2,CASSYSGLAGTGELFF
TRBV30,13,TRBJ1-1,CAWIAPGGLLAFF
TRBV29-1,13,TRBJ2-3,CSVGLGIGDTQYF
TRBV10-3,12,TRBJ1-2,CATSQVNYGYTF
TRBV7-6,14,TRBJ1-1,CASSIDRLNTEAFF
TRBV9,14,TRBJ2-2,CASSVAHRVGELFF
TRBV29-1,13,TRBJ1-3,CSVAESSGNTIYF
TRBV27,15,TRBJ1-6,CASSSKGVSNSPLHF
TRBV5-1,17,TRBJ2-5,CASSLPPGQSFLETQYF
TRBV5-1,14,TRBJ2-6,CASSLTAGANVLTF
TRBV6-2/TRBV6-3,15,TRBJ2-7,CASSLLGQGTYEQYF
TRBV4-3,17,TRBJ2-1,CASSQVARGRAYNEQFF
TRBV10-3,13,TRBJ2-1,CAISESGGNEQFF
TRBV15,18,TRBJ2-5,CATSREWRVQDSGKTQYF
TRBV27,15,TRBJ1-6,CASSPRGGNNSPLHF
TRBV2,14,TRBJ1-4,CASSMPGGGEKLFF
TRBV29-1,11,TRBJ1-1,CSVGVNTEAFF
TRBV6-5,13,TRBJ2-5,CASSDRDRETQYF
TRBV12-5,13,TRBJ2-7,CASGLGGSYEQYF
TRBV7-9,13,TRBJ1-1,CASSQNQDTEAFF
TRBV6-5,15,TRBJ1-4,CASSYSQGANEKLFF
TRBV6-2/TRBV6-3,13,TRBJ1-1,CASSYPIGFEAFF
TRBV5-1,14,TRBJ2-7,CASNNGQGAYEQYF
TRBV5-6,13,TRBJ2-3,CASSLGNTDTQYF
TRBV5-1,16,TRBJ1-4,CASSSGTGGFGEKLFF
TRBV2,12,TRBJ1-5,CASQGWDQPQHF
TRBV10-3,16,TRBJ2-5,CAISTDRGRIQETQYF
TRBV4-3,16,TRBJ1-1,CASSQDSAGMNTEAFF
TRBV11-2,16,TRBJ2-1,CASSLLLAGGGNEQFF
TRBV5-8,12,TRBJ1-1,CATGSSNTEAFF
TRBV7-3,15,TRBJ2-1,CASSLKAGGPNEQFF
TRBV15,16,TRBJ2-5,CATSRGGRLDEETQYF
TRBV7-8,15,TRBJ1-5,CASSLGQGSNQPQHF
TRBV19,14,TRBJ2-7,CASSRASGPYEQYF
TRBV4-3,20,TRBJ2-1,CASSQDLVGLAGAVYNEQFF
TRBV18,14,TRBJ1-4,CASSPQAEPTTRLF